These 19 T cell receptor beta chains were all obtained from the same sample, sequenced in a study of OX40 agonist ivuxolimab in advanced cancers. TCRdb's copy holds only in-frame clones and misses some; the assay was immunoSEQ multiplex PCR. The data show 45,000 or so clones, around nine tenths seen once. The source material was CD4+ or CD8+ T cells sorted from blood, sampled in a trial of the OX40 agonist ivuxolimab. The receptor source for this set is an adult with an advanced solid tumor such as melanoma, head and neck, liver or kidney cancer.

As for this clone: The same CDR3 can be traced to other DNA sequences in this sample. The rearrangement joins TRBV19 to TRBJ1-1; tentative D call: TRBD1 (6 bases). This CDR3 is 13 amino acids long. Trimming removed 5 bases from V and 8 bases from J, with 15 bases in between. Germline loops: CDR1 LNHDA, CDR2 SQIVND (reference sequence). Here the CDR3 DNA reads TGTGCCAGTAGTTATGGACAGCAAGCCGAAGCTTTCTTT. As protein: CASSYGQQAEAFF.

The chain uses TRBV7-3 and TRBJ2-2; tentatively, D is TRBD1 or TRBD2 (5 bases each). V lost 7 bases and J 4 bases, leaving 16 bases between the germline ends. The CDR3 runs to 15 residues. Germline V gene lookup returns CDR1 SGHTA and CDR2 FQGTGA. The CDR3 sequence: CASTPSGAGTGELFF. In DNA, the CDR3 is TGTGCCAGCACCCCCTCCGGGGCGGGCACCGGGGAGCTGTTTTTT.

This clone was counted once. This chain connects TRBV7-2 to TRBJ2-7; the D is unclear. The germline V and J ends were trimmed by 5 bases and 2 bases, with 10 bases remaining between them. Germline CDR1 reads SGHTA; CDR2 reads FQGNSA. This CDR3 has 13 amino acids. The CDR3 loop reads CASSQGIPYEQYF. CDR3 nucleotide sequence: TGTGCCAGCAGCCAAGGGATCCCCTACGAGCAGTACTTC.

This clone occurred once. J is TRBJ2-7 and V is TRBV7-2; 7 bases agree with TRBD2. The CDR3 runs to 14 residues. Trimming at V came to 5 bases and at J to 2 bases, leaving 6 bases not matched to a gene. CDR1 SGHTA and CDR2 FQGNSA come from the germline V gene. CDR3 nucleotides: TGTGCCAGCAGCCCGCAGGGAGGGGCCTACGAGCAGTACTTC. Amino acid sequence: CASSPQGGAYEQYF.

The J gene is TRBJ2-3, the V gene TRBV4-3; maybe TRBD2 (5 bases). CDR3 length: 15 residues. CDR1 LGHNA and CDR2 YSLEER come from the germline V gene. V dropped 0 bases and J dropped 2 bases, with 9 bases sitting between them. In DNA, the CDR3 is TGCGCCAGCAGCCAAGACCGGGGAAACACAGATACGCAGTATTTT. This encodes CASSQDRGNTDTQYF.

This chain links TRBV5-1 with TRBJ2-4, with D perhaps matching TRBD2 (6 bases). With 4 bases removed from V and 1 base from J, the gap between germline ends came to 12 bases. Germline lookup yields CDR1 SGHRS and CDR2 YFSETQ. The CDR3 is 15 residues long. The CDR3 coding sequence is TGCGCCAGCAGCCCGGGACTCTTGGCCAAAAACATTCAGTACTTC. Translated, it gives CASSPGLLAKNIQYF. The full variable domain, in which reference TRBV5-1 and TRBJ2-4 provide the parts outside the CDR3, is KAGVTQTPRYLIKTRGQQVTLSCSPISGHRSVSWYQQTPGQGLQFLFEYFSETQRNKGNFPGRFSGRQFSNSRSEMNVSTLELGDSALYLCASSPGLLAKNIQYFGAGTRLSVL.

V usage is TRBV7-3 and J usage is TRBJ2-7; weak D call: TRBD2 (7 bases). Germline V gene lookup returns CDR1 SGHTA and CDR2 FQGTGA. This CDR3 has 14 residues. Deletions cut 5 bases from V and 0 bases from J, with 11 bases between. CDR3 sequence reads: CASSPAGASYEQYF. The CDR3 DNA reads TGTGCCAGCAGCCCCGCGGGGGCCTCCTACGAGCAGTACTTC.

The V and J genes are TRBV7-9 and TRBJ2-7; 9 positions agree with TRBD2. The junction had 11 bases not matched to a gene; V was cut back by 1 base and J by 4 bases. The V gene's germline CDR1 is SEHNR and CDR2 FQNEAQ (reference sequence). The CDR3 contains 17 residues. The CDR3, as DNA: TGTGCCAGCAGCTTAGTTTCAGGCGGGAGGGCCACTTACGAGCAGTACTTC. Translation gives CASSLVSGGRATYEQYF.

The table lists this clone with a count of one. The V and J genes are TRBV5-4 and TRBJ2-2, with D perhaps matching TRBD1 or TRBD2 (5 bases each). Trimming stripped 1 base from V and 6 bases from J, with 16 bases between. Germline V CDR1 and CDR2: SGHNT, YYREEE (reference sequence). This CDR3 comprises 16 residues. In nucleotides, the CDR3 is TGTGCCAGCAGCTTGTTTAGCGTTCAAGGGGCCGGGGAGCTGTTTTTT. Protein sequence: CASSLFSVQGAGELFF. The variable domain in full, completed from reference TRBV5-4 and TRBJ2-2, reads ETGVTQSPTHLIKTRGQQVTLRCSSQSGHNTVSWYQQALGQGPQFIFQYYREEENGRGNFPPRFSGLQFPNYSSELNVNALELDDSALYLCASSLFSVQGAGELFFGEGSRLTVL.

The rearrangement links TRBV7-3 to TRBJ2-2; TRBD1 is a possible D gene (5 bases). Germline CDR1 SGHTA, CDR2 FQGTGA. Deletions cut 4 bases from V and 2 bases from J, with 8 bases between. The CDR3 sequence is 14 residues long. For the CDR3, the DNA is TGTGCCAGCAGCTCGACAGTTAACACCGGGGAGCTGTTTTTT. Translating it yields CASSSTVNTGELFF. The full variable domain, in which reference TRBV7-3 and TRBJ2-2 provide the parts outside the CDR3, is GAGVSQTPSNKVTEKGKYVELRCDPISGHTALYWYRQSLGQGPEFLIYFQGTGAADDSGLPNDRFFAVRPEGSVSTLKIQRTERGDSAVYLCASSSTVNTGELFFGEGSRLTVL.

The chain joins TRBV19 to TRBJ2-1; unclear D gene. The V gene lost 4 bases and the J gene lost 0 bases, with 10 bases spanning the gap. In germline, CDR1 is LNHDA, CDR2 SQIVND (reference sequence). The CDR3 extends over 15 amino acids. CDR3 in DNA: TGTGCCAGTAGTACGCAGCGTAGCTCCTACAATGAGCAGTTCTTC. It codes for CASSTQRSSYNEQFF.

The rearrangement joins TRBV19 to TRBJ2-1; D gene ambiguous. The germline gives CDR1 LNHDA, CDR2 SQIVND (reference sequence). CDR3 length: 16 amino acids. Trimming stripped 2 bases from V and 0 bases from J, with 11 bases between. CDR3 residues: CASSILGSNSYNEQFF. As DNA, the CDR3 is TGTGCCAGTAGTATACTAGGGTCCAACTCCTACAATGAGCAGTTCTTC.

The V gene is TRBV6-4, the J gene TRBJ2-3; 7 bases are shared with TRBD2. The V segment lost 6 bases and the J segment 6 bases; nucleotides outside the gene matches: 18. The CDR3 length is 17 residues. The V gene's germline CDR1 is MRHNA and CDR2 SNTAGT. In nucleotides, the CDR3 is TGTGCCAGCAGGGTCCCGGGACTACCTGATGCCACGGATACGCAGTATTTT. Residues: CASRVPGLPDATDTQYF.

The chain couples TRBV6-5 to TRBJ2-1, with D possibly matching TRBD1 (8 bases). Trimming took off 6 bases at V and 7 bases at J, with 16 bases between the two ends. CDR1 and CDR2 from the germline V gene are MNHEY and SVGAGI. The CDR3 length is 14 residues. The CDR3 coding sequence is TGTGCCAGCAGATCGGACAGGGAGGGGAATGAGCAGTTCTTC. It translates to CASRSDREGNEQFF.

The chain couples TRBV5-4 to TRBJ2-5, with a tentative D call TRBD2 (5 bases). Germline V lookup: CDR1 SGHNT, CDR2 YYREEE (reference sequence). V was shortened by 2 bases and J by 5 bases, with 13 bases between the two germline ends. This CDR3 region has 14 residues. CDR3 region: CASSFSRRRETQYF. CDR3 nucleotide sequence: TGTGCCAGCAGCTTTTCGAGGAGGCGGGAGACCCAGTACTTC.

The chain carries TRBV4-2 and TRBJ1-1; weak D call: TRBD1 (5 bases). The germline gives CDR1 LGHNA, CDR2 YNFKEQ. The CDR3 has 15 residues. Trimming left V 0 bases short and J 1 base short, with 9 bases between. The CDR3 sequence: CASSQDLQGNTEAFF. As DNA, the CDR3 is TGTGCCAGCAGCCAAGATCTGCAGGGGAACACTGAAGCTTTCTTT.

The rearrangement joins TRBV28 to TRBJ2-1; 14 nucleotides line up with TRBD2. Per the germline V gene, CDR1 is MDHEN and CDR2 is SYDVKM. This CDR3 contains 15 residues. Losses at the gene ends were 5 bases for V and 10 bases for J; bases not matched to a gene: 7. The CDR3 DNA follows: TGTGCCAGCAGTCGGACTAGCGGGAGGCCAGGGGAGCAGTTCTTC. Its protein product is CASSRTSGRPGEQFF.

The chain employs TRBV2 and TRBJ2-1; 7 bases agree with TRBD2. V shed 11 bases and J 4 bases; nucleotides not matched to a gene: 11. The CDR3 has 14 amino acids. In germline, CDR1 is SNHLY, CDR2 FYNNEI. CDR3 nucleotides: TGTGCCGTCGACGCGGGGGACGCTTACAATGAGCAGTTCTTC. Translated: CAVDAGDAYNEQFF.

The J gene is TRBJ2-7, the V gene TRBV19; the D gene is possibly TRBD1 (7 bases). Between the trimmed V and J ends, which lost 0 bases and 0 bases, there was a span of 12 bases. Germline CDR1 LNHDA, CDR2 SQIVND (reference sequence). The CDR3 runs to 16 residues. The CDR3 coding sequence is TGTGCCAGTAGTATAGAATGGAGGGGGCACTCCTACGAGCAGTACTTC. It is translated as CASSIEWRGHSYEQYF.